This section outlines one T cell receptor (beta chain) sequence together with its context. The data were obtained in a study of control samples from healthy donors and cancer patients. Measured with immunoSEQ multiplex PCR; TCRdb has only the in-frame clones, and not every one. This sample carries tens of thousands of clones, 94% of them seen once, and the ten largest clones take around 4.9%. CDR1 is MNHEY and CDR2 is SVGEGT in the germline V gene. V lost 6 bases to trimming and J lost 7 bases, with 18 bases between them. The CDR3 runs 14 residues. The source material was blood. This TCR was recovered from a woman in her late teens or twenties in good health. The chain links TRBV6-2 or TRBV6-3 to TRBJ1-1; D gene ambiguous. DNA of the CDR3: TGTGCCAGCAGCAACAACACACCCTTGAGTGAAGCTTTCTTT. Translation gives CASSNNTPLSEAFF.